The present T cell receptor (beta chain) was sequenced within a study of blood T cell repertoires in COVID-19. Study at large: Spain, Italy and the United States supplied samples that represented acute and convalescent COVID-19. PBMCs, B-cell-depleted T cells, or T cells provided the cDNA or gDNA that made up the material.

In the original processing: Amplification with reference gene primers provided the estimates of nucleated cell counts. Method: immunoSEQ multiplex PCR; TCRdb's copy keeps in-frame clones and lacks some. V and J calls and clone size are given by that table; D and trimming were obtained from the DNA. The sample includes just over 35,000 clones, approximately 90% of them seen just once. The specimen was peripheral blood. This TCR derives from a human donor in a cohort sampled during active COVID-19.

As DNA, the CDR3 is TGTGCCAGCAGTTGGGGACAGGGGAGCGGGGAGCTGTTTTTT. It translates to CASSWGQGSGELFF. The V call is TRBV27, the J call TRBJ2-2; TRBD1 matches 10 bases. V was clipped by 4 bases and J by 7 bases; unmatched bases: 3. In germline, CDR1 is MNHEY, CDR2 SMNVEV (reference sequence). The CDR3 extends over 14 amino acids.